This T cell receptor beta chain was sequenced in a study of T cells in Graves' hyperthyroidism and ophthalmopathy. General study results and limits: Most clonotypes that expanded in the thyroid above 0.001 also showed up in blood.

Every diagnosis used clinical symptoms, serum thyroxine and TRAb, thyroid ultrasound and orbital computed tomography. Germline values: CDR1 SNHLY, CDR2 FYNNEI. This CDR3 spans 15 amino acids. RNA transcripts were the template for amplifying TCR beta CDR3 regions. The HTBI primer set drove a first-round RT-PCR of the TCR CDR3. MiXCR, run by TCRdb on the multiplex PCR reads, gives a single entry per CDR3 protein. The repertoire holds 500,000 to 600,000 distinct CDR3 sequences, with approximately 44% as singletons. On this clonotype: The antigen is not known.

The sequence was collected from an adult woman with Graves' disease, either hyperthyroidism or ophthalmopathy (not recorded which). The specimen was peripheral blood or thyroid tissue (not recorded which). J is TRBJ2-7 and V is TRBV2; 8 bases are shared with TRBD1. The better agreement between TRBJ2-1 and the DNA end casts doubt on the J call. DNA of the CDR3: TGTGCCAGCAGTGAAAGGGCAGGGGGCAGGAATGAGCAGTTCTTC. Translation: CASSERAGGRNEQFF.